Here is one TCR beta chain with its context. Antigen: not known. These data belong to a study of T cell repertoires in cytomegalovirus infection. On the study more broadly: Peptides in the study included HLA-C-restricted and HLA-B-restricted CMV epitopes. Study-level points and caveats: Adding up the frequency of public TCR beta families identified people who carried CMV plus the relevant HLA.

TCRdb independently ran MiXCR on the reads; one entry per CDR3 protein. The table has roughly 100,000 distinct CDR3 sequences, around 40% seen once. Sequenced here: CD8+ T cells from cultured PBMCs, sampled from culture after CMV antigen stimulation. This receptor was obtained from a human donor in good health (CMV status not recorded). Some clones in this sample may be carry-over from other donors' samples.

CDR3 nucleotides: TGTGCCACCGACAGGGGCAACGAGCAGTACTTC. Its protein product is CATDRGNEQYF. V and J are TRBV2 and TRBJ2-7; 8 bases map to TRBD1. From germline, CDR1 is SNHLY and CDR2 FYNNEI. CDR3 length: 11 amino acids. The ends lost 10 bases at V and 5 bases at J; junction bases unmatched: 4.